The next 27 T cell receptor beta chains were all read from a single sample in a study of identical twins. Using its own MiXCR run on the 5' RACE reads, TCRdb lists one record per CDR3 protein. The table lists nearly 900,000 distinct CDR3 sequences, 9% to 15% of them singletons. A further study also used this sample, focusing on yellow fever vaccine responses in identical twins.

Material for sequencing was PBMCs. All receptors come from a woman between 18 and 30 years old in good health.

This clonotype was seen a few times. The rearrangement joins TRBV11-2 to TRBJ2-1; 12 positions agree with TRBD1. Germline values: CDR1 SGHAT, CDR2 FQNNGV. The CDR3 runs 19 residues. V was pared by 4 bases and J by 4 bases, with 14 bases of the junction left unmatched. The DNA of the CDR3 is TGTGCCAGCAGCTCCCCCAACGGCCGGGACAGGGGGCGTTACAATGAGCAGTTCTTC. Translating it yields CASSSPNGRDRGRYNEQFF.

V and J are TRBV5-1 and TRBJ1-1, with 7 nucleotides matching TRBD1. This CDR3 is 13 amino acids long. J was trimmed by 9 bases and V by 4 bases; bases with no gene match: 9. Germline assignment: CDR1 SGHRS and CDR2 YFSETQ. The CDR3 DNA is TGCGCCAGCAGCGACCGGGACAGTTCTAAAGCTTTCTTT. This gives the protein CASSDRDSSKAFF.

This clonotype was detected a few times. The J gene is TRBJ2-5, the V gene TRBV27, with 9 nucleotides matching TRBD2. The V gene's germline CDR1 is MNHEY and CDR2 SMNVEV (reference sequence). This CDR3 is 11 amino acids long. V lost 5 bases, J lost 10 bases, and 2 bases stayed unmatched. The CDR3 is CASSRGGDQYF. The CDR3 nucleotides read TGTGCCAGCAGTCGCGGGGGGGACCAGTACTTC.

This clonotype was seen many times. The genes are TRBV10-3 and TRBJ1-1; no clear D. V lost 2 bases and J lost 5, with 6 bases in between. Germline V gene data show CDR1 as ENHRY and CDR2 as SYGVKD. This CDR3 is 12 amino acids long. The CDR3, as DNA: TGTGCCATCAGTGAGAGAGGGACTGAAGCTTTCTTT. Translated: CAISERGTEAFF.

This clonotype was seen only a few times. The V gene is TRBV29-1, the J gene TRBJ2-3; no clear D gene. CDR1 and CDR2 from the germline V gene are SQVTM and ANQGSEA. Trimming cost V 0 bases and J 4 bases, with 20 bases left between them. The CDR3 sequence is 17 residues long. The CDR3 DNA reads TGCAGCGTTGAAGATGAACCGTGGCGGCTTGGGGCAGATACGCAGTATTTT. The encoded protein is CSVEDEPWRLGADTQYF.

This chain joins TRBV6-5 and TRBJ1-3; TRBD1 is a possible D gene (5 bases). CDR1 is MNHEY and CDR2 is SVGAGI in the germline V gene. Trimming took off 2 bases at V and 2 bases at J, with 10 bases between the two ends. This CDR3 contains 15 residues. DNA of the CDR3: TGTGCCAGCAGTTACAATCTGGGGCCTGGAAACACCATATATTTT. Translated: CASSYNLGPGNTIYF.

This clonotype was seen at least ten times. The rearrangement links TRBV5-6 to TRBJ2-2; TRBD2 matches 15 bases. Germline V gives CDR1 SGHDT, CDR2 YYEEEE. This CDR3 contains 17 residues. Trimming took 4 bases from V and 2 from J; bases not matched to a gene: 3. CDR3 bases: TGTGCCAGCAGCCTGGGACTAGCGGGGGGTAACACCGGGGAGCTGTTTTTT. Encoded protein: CASSLGLAGGNTGELFF. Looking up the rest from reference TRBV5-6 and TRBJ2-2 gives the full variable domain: DAGVTQSPTHLIKTRGQQVTLRCSPKSGHDTVSWYQQALGQGPQFIFQYYEEEERQRGNFPDRFSGHQFPNYSSELNVNALLLGDSALYLCASSLGLAGGNTGELFFGEGSRLTVL.

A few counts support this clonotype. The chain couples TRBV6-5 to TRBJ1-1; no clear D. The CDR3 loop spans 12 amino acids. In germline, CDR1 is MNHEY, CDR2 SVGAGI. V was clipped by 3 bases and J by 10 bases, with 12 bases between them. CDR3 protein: CASSYEGRLAFF. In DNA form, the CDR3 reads TGTGCCAGCAGTTATGAGGGCAGGCTAGCTTTCTTT.

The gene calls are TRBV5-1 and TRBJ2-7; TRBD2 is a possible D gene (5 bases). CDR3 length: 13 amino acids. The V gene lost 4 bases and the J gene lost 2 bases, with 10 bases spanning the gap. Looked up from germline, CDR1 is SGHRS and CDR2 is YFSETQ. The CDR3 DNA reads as TGCGCCAGCAGCATCGACGGGGCCTACGAGCAGTACTTC. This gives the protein CASSIDGAYEQYF.

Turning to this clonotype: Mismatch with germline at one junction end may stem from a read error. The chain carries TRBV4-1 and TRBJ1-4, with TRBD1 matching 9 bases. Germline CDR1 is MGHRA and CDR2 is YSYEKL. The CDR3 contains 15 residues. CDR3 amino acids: CACSPNRGLEEKLFF. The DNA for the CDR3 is TGCGCCTGCAGCCCTAACAGGGGGCTGGAGGAAAAACTGTTTTTT.

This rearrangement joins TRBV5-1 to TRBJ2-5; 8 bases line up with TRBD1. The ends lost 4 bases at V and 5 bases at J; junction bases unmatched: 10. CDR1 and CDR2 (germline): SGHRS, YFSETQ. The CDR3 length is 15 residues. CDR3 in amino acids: CASSGRTGRFETQYF. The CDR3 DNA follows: TGCGCCAGCAGCGGGAGGACAGGGCGTTTTGAGACCCAGTACTTC.

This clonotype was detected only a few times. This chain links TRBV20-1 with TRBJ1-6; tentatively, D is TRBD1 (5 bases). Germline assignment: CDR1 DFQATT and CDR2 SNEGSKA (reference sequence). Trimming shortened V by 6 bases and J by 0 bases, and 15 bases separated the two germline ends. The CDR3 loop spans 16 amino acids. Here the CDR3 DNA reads TGCAGTGCCTCTGGGGGGGTCAGCTCCTATAATTCACCCCTCCACTTT. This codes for CSASGGVSSYNSPLHF.

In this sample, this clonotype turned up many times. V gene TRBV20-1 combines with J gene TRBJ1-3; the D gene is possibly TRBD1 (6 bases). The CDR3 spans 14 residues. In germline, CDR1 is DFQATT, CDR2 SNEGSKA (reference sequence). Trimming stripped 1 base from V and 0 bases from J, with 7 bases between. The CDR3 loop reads CSARVGGSGNTIYF. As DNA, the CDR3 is TGCAGTGCTAGAGTAGGGGGCTCTGGAAACACCATATATTTT.

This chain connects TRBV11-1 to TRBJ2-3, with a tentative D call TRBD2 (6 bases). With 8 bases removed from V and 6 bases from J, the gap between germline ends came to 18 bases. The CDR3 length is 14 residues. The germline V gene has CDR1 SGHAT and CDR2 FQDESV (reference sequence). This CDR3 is CASGGTAPMDTQYF. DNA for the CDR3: TGTGCCAGCGGAGGGACTGCCCCGATGGATACGCAGTATTTT.

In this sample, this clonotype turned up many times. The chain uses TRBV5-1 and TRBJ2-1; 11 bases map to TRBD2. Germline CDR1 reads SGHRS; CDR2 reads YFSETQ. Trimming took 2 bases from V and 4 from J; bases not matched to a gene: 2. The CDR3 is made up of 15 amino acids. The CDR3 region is CASSLPSGRYNEQFF. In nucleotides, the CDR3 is TGCGCCAGCAGCTTACCTAGCGGGAGGTACAATGAGCAGTTCTTC.

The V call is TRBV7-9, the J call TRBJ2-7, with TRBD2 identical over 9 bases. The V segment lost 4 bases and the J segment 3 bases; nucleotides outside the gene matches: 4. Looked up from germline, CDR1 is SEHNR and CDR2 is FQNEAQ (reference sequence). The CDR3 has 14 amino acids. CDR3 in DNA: TGTGCCAGCAGCTCGCGACTAGCGGTCTACGAGCAGTACTTC. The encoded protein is CASSSRLAVYEQYF.

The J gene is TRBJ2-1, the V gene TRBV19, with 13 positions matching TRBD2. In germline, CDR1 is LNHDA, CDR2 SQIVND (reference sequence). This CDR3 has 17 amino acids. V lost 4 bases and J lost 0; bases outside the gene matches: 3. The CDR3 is CASSTGLAGNSYNEQFF. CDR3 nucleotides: TGTGCCAGTAGTACGGGACTAGCGGGAAACTCCTACAATGAGCAGTTCTTC.

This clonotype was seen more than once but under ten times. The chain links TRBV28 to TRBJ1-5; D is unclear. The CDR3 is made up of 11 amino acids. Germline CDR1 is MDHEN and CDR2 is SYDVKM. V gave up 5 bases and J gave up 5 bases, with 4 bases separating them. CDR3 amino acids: CASSEYQPQHF. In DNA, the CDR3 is TGTGCCAGCAGTGAATATCAGCCCCAGCATTTT.

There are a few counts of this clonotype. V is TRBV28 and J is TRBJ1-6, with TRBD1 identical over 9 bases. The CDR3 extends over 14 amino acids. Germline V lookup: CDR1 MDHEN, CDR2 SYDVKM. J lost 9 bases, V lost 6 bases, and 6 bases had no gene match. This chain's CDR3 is CASRGQGSGSPLHF. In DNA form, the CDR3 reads TGTGCCAGCAGGGGACAGGGCTCGGGTTCACCCCTCCACTTT.

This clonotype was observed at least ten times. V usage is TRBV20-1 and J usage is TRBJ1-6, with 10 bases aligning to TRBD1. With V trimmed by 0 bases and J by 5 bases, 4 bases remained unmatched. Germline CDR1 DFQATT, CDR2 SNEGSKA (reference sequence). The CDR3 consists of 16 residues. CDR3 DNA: TGCAGTGCTAGAGATCAGGGGACAGGGGATAATTCACCCCTCCACTTT. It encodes CSARDQGTGDNSPLHF.

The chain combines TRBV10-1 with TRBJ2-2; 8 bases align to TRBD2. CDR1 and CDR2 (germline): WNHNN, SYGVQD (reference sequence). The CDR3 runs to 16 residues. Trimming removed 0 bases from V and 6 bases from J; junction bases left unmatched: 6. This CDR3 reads CASSESGSGVAGELFF. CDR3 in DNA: TGCGCCAGCAGTGAGTCTGGTAGCGGGGTCGCCGGGGAGCTGTTTTTT.

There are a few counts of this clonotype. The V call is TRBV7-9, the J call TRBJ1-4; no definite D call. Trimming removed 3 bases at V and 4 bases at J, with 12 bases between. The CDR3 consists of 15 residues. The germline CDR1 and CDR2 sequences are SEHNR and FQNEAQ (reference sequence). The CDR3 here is CASSFGPPYNEKLFF. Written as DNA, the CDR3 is TGTGCCAGCAGCTTTGGGCCACCCTATAATGAAAAACTGTTTTTT.

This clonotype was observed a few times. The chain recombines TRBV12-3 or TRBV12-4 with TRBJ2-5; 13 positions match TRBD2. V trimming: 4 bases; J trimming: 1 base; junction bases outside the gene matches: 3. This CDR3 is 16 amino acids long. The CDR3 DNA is TGTGCCAGCAGTTCGGGACTAGCGGGACCCCAAGAGACCCAGTACTTC. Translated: CASSSGLAGPQETQYF.

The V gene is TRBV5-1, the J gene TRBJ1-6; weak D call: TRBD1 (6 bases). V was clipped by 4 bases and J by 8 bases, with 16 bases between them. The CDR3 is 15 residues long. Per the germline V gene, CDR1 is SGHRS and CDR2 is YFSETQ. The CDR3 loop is CASSLNWDTHSPLHF. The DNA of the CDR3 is TGCGCCAGCAGCCTCAACTGGGACACTCATTCACCCCTCCACTTT.

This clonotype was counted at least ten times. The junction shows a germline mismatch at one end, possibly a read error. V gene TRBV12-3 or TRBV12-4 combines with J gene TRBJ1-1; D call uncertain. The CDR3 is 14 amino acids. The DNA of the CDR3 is TGTGCCAGCAGCTTAGGGCGGGGGAACACTGAAGCTTTCTTT. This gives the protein CASSLGRGNTEAFF.

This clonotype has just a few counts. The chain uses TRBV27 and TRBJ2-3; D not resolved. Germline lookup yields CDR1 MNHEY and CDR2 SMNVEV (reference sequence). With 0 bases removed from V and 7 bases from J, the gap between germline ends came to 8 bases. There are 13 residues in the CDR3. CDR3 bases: TGTGCCAGCAGTTTATCGTCTCTATATACGCAGTATTTT. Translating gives CASSLSSLYTQYF.

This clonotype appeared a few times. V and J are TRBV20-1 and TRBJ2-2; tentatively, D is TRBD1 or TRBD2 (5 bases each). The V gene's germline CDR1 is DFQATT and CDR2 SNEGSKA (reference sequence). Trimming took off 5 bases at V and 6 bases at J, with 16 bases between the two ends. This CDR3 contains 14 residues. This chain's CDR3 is CSAQDQMGAGELFF. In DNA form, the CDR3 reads TGCAGTGCTCAGGACCAGATGGGGGCCGGGGAGCTGTTTTTT.